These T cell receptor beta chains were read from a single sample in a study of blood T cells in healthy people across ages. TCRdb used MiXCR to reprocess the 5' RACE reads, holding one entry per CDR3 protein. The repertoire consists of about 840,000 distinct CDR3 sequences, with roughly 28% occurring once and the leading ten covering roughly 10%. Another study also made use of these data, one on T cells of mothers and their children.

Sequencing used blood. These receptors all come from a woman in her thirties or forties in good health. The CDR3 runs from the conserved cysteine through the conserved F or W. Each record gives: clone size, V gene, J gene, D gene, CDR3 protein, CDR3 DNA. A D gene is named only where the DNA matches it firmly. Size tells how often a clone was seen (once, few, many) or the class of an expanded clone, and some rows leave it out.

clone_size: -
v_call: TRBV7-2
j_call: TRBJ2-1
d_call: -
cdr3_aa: CASSSAYLVIETQFF
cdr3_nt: TGTGCCAGCAGCTCCGCCTACTTGGTTATAGAGACCCAGTTCTTC

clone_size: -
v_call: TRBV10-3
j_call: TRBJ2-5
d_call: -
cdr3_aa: CAISEEGREIQYF
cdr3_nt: TGTGCCATCAGTGAAGAGGGGCGAGAGATCCAGTACTTC

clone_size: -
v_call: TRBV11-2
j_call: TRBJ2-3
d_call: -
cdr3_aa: CASSIVGTRGDTQYF
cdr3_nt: TGTGCCAGCAGCATAGTTGGGACCCGTGGCGATACGCAGTATTTT

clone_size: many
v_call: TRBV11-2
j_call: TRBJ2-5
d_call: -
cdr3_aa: CASSLELLVRGQETQYF
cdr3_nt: TGTGCCAGCAGCTTAGAATTGCTAGTTAGGGGCCAAGAGACCCAGTACTTC

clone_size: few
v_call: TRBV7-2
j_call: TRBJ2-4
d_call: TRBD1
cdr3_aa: CASSLEAQGGYIQYF
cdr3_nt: TGTGCCAGCAGCTTAGAAGCACAGGGGGGATACATTCAGTACTTC

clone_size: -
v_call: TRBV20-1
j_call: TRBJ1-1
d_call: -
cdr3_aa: CSASRPGARTEAFF
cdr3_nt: TGCAGTGCTAGCCGGCCGGGGGCACGCACTGAAGCTTTCTTT

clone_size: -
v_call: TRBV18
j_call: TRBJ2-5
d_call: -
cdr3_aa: CASSPKVGETQYF
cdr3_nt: TGTGCCAGCTCACCAAAGGTGGGGGAGACCCAGTACTTC

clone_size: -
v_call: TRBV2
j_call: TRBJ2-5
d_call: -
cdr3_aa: CASSFDREEYF
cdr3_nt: TGTGCCAGCAGTTTTGACAGGGAGGAGTACTTC

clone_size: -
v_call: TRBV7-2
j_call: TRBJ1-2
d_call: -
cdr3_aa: CTSSLSLGFASGYTF
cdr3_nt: TGTACCAGCAGCTTAAGTCTAGGGTTTGCGAGTGGCTACACCTTC

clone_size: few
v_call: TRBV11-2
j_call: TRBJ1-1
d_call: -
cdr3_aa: CASSLNAGGGGVEAFF
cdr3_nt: TGTGCCAGCAGCTTAAATGCAGGAGGGGGGGGTGTTGAAGCTTTCTTT

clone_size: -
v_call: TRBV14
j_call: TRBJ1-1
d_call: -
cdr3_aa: CASSQRWGDTEAFF
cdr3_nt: TGTGCCAGCAGCCAACGTTGGGGAGACACTGAAGCTTTCTTT

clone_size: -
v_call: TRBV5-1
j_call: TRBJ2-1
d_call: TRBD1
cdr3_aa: CASRDTGGNEQFF
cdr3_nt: TGCGCCAGCAGGGATACAGGGGGCAATGAGCAGTTCTTC

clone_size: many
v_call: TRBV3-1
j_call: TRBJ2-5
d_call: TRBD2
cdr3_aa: CASRGTSGRETQYF
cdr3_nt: TGTGCCAGCAGGGGGACTAGCGGGAGGGAGACCCAGTACTTC

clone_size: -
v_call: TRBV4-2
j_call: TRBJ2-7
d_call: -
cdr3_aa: CASSSPPDSYEQYF
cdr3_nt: TGTGCCAGCAGCTCGCCCCCGGACTCCTACGAGCAGTACTTC

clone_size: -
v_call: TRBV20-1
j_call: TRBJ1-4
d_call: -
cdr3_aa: CSARDFWDIATNEKLFF
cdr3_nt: TGCAGTGCTAGAGATTTCTGGGACATTGCAACTAATGAAAAACTGTTTTTT

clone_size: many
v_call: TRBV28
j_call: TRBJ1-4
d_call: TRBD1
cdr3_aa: CASSFGGGGEKLFF
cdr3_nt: TGTGCCAGCAGTTTCGGAGGGGGCGGTGAAAAACTGTTTTTT

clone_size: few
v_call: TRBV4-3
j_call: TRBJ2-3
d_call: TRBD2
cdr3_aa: CASSQEIGSGGSTDTQYF
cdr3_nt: TGCGCCAGCAGCCAAGAAATCGGGAGCGGGGGGAGCACAGATACGCAGTATTTT

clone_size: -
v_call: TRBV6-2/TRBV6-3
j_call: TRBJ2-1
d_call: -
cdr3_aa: CASSYIGVGEQFF
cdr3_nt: TGTGCCAGCAGTTACATAGGGGTAGGAGAGCAGTTCTTC

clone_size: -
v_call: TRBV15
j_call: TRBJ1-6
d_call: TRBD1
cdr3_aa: CATSKGQLNSPLHF
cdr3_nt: TGTGCCACCAGCAAGGGACAGTTGAATTCACCCCTCCACTTT

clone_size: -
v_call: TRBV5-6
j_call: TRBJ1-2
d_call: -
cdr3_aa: CASSLGRNLYGYTF
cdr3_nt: TGTGCCAGCAGCTTGGGACGGAACCTCTATGGCTACACCTTC

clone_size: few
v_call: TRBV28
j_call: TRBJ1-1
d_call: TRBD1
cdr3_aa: CASSLSGGIEAFF
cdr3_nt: TGTGCCAGCAGTTTATCAGGGGGCATTGAAGCTTTCTTT

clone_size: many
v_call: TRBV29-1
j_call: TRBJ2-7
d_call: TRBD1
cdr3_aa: CSVGQGASSYEQYF
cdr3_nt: TGCAGCGTTGGACAGGGGGCAAGCTCCTACGAGCAGTACTTC

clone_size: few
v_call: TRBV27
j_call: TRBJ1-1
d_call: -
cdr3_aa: CASSLSRGGTEAFF
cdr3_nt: TGTGCCAGCAGTTTAAGCAGGGGAGGTACTGAAGCTTTCTTT